This TCR beta chain is from a study of prognosis after radiotherapy for stage I lung cancer. Looking at the study overall: Roughly seven of the patients had squamous cell carcinoma tumors, while 12 to 13 had adenocarcinoma tumors. Distant metastases arose in a few patients, median roughly 7 months post-radiotherapy; some 15 had no significant progression.

With respect to this clonotype: This may arise from a read error, as a much more abundant clone is one base away.

Node negativity on CT and PET/CT was present in all patients, alongside an absence of prior chemotherapy, radiotherapy or other malignancies. Each of two time points yielded about 6 milliliters of peripheral venous blood. This CDR3 is 15 amino acids long. V lost 6 bases and J 4 bases, leaving 15 bases between the germline ends. Per the germline V gene, CDR1 is MDHEN and CDR2 is SYDVKM. Genomic DNA served as the source from which two-round multiplex PCR generated TCR beta CDR3 amplicons. First-round PCR, the initial amplification, used primers specific to each TRBV and TRBJ gene. TCRdb redid the calling of the multiplex PCR reads with MiXCR, one entry per CDR3 protein. The sample yields around 30,000 distinct CDR3 sequences, roughly 31% seen once.

The chain uses TRBV28 and TRBJ1-4, with D uncertain. This receptor was identified in a donor aged 50 or older with non-small cell lung cancer. Sequenced here: PBMCs, sampled before or after stereotactic body radiation therapy (not recorded which). As DNA, the CDR3 is TGTGCCAGCAGCCTCGTGAGTCTTGGTAATGAAAAACTGTTTTTT. This sequence encodes CASSLVSLGNEKLFF.